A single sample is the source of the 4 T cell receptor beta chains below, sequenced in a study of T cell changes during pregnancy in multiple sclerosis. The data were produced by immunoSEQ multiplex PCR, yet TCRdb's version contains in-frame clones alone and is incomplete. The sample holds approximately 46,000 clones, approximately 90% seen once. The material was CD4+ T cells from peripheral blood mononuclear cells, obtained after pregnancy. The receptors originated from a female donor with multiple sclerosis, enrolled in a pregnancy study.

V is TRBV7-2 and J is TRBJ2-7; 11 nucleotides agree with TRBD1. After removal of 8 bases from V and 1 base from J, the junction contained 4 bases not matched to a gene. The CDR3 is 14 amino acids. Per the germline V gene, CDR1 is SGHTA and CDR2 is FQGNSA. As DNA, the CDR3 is TGTGCCAGCTGCCGGGACAGGGGGTCCTACGAGCAGTACTTC. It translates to CASCRDRGSYEQYF. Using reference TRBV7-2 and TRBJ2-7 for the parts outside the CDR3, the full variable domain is GAGVSQSPSNKVTEKGKDVELRCDPISGHTALYWYRQSLGQGLEFLIYFQGNSAPDKSGLPSDRFSAERTGGSVSTLTIQRTQQEDSAVYLCASCRDRGSYEQYFGPGTRLTVT.

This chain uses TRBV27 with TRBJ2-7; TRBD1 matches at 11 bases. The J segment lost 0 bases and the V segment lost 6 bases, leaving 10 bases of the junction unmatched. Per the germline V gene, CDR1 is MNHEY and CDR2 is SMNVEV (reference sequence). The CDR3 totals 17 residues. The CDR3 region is CASSIMGQGEGSYEQYF. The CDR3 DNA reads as TGTGCCAGCAGCATCATGGGACAGGGGGAGGGCTCCTACGAGCAGTACTTC.

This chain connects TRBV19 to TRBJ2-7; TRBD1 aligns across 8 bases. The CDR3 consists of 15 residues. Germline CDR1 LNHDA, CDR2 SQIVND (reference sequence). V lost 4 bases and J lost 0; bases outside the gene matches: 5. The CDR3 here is CASSKIGQGSYEQYF. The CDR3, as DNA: TGTGCCAGTAGTAAGATCGGACAGGGCTCCTACGAGCAGTACTTC.

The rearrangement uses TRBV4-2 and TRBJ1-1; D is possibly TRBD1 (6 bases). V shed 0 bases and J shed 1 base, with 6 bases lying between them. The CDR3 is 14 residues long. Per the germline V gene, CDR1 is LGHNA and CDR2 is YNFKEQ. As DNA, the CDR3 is TGTGCCAGCAGCCAAGACAGGGGGAACACTGAAGCTTTCTTT. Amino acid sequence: CASSQDRGNTEAFF.